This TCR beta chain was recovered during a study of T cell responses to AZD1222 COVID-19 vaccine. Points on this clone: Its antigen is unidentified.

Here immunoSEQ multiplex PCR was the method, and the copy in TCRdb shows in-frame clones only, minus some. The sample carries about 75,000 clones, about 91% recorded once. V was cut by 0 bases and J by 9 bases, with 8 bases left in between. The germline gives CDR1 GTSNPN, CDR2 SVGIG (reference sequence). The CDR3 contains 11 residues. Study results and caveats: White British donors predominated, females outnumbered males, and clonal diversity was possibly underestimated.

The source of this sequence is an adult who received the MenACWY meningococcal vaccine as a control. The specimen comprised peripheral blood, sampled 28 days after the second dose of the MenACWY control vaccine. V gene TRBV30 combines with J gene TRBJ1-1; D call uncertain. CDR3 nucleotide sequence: TGTGCCTGGAGTGTAAGTTATAAAGCTTTCTTT. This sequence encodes CAWSVSYKAFF.